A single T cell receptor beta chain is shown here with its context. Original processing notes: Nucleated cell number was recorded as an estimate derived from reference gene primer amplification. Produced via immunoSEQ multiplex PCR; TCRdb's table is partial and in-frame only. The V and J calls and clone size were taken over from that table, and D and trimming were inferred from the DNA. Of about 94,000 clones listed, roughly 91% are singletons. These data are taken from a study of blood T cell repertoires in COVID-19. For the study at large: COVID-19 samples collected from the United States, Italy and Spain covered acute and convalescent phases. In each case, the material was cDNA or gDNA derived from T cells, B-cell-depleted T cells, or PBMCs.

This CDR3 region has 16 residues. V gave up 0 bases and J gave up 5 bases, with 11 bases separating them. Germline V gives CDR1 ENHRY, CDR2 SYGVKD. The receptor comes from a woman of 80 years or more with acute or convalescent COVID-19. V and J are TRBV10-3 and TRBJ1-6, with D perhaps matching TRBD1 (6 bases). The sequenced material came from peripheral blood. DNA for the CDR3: TGTGCCATCAGTGAGTCGAGTGGGACAAATAATTCACCCCTCCACTTT. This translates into CAISESSGTNNSPLHF.